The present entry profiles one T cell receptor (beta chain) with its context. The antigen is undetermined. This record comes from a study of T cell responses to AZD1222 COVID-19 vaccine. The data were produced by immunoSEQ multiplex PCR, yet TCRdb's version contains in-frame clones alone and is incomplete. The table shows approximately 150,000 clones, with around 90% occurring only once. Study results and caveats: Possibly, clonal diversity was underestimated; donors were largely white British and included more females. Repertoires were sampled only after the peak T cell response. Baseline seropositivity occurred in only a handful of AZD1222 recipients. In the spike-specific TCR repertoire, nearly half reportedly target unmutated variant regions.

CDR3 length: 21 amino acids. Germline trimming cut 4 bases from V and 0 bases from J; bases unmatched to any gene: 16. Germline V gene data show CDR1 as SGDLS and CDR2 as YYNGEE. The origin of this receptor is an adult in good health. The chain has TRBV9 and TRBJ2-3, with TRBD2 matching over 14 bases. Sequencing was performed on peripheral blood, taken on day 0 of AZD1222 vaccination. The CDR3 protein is CASSLLSGTSGSRISTDTQYF. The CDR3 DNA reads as TGTGCCAGCAGCCTCCTTTCGGGGACTAGCGGGAGCCGCATTAGCACAGATACGCAGTATTTT.